Below, 20 T cell receptor beta chains from the same sample are listed, as sequenced in a study of cytomegalovirus exposure and HLA in healthy donors. The primer mix had 60 Vbeta and 13 Jbeta primers. Sequencing was performed with immunoSEQ multiplex PCR; in TCRdb, only in-frame clones are kept and a portion is missing. The repertoire table contains some 180,000 clones. Sequencing was performed on PBMCs. The receptors shown here come from a man aged 30 to 45 in good health and CMV-seronegative.

The rearrangement links TRBV4-1 to TRBJ1-5; 10 bases match TRBD1. The germline CDR1 and CDR2 sequences are MGHRA and YSYEKL. The length of the CDR3 is 16 residues. The trim removed 4 bases at V and 6 bases at J, leaving 9 bases unmatched. The CDR3: CASSRTGQGEGQPQHF. For the CDR3, the DNA is TGCGCCAGCAGCCGTACTGGACAGGGGGAAGGTCAGCCCCAGCATTTT.

J is TRBJ2-1 and V is TRBV19; TRBD2 aligns across 16 bases. J gave up 8 bases and V 3 bases, and 16 bases lay outside the gene matches. Germline CDR1 LNHDA, CDR2 SQIVND (reference sequence). This CDR3 has 20 amino acids. The CDR3 DNA reads TGTGCCAGTAGTATGGGACTGCCGGGACTAGCGGGGGGGCGTCGGGATGAGCAGTTCTTC. Protein: CASSMGLPGLAGGRRDEQFF.

The V gene is TRBV27, the J gene TRBJ1-2; no clear D gene. V was clipped by 5 bases and J by 4 bases, with 11 bases between them. Germline V CDR1 and CDR2: MNHEY, SMNVEV (reference sequence). The CDR3 has 13 amino acids. The CDR3 reads CASSQFNGYGYTF. The CDR3 nucleotides read TGTGCCAGCAGTCAATTTAACGGCTATGGCTACACCTTC.

V gene TRBV6-1 combines with J gene TRBJ1-3, with 8 bases fitting TRBD1. The CDR3 is made up of 19 amino acids. V shed 0 bases, J shed 4 bases, and the junction held 14 bases outside the gene matches. CDR1 is MNHNS and CDR2 is SASEGT in the germline V gene. In DNA form, the CDR3 reads TGTGCCAGCAGTGAAGCGCTCTTAGGGGCAGGGGGCATAGGAAACACCATATATTTT. This translates into CASSEALLGAGGIGNTIYF.

The rearrangement links TRBV11-3 to TRBJ1-2, with D unclear. The CDR3 runs 14 residues. Germline CDR1 reads SGHNT; CDR2 reads YENEEA. V dropped 1 base and J dropped 4 bases, with 10 bases sitting between them. The CDR3 DNA is TGTGCCAGCAGCTTAGTACCATCAGGCTATGGCTACACCTTC. Translating it yields CASSLVPSGYGYTF.

The chain recombines TRBV4-1 with TRBJ1-4; tentatively, D is TRBD1 (5 bases). The CDR3 is 15 amino acids. With 1 base removed from V and 3 bases from J, the gap between germline ends came to 9 bases. Germline V gives CDR1 MGHRA, CDR2 YSYEKL. In DNA, the CDR3 is TGCGCCAGCAGCCAAGCGTCAGGGCCTAATGAAAAACTGTTTTTT. Its translation: CASSQASGPNEKLFF.

The CDR3 nucleotides are TGTGCCAGCAGTTACGACAGAGGCCCTTCCCCCTACGAGCAGTACTTC. Translating it yields CASSYDRGPSPYEQYF. V and J are TRBV27 and TRBJ2-7; D perhaps matches TRBD1 (5 bases). Trimming shortened V by 4 bases and J by 2 bases, and 18 bases separated the two germline ends. The V gene's germline CDR1 is MNHEY and CDR2 SMNVEV (reference sequence). The CDR3 runs to 16 residues.

Note on this clone: This sample includes further DNA sequences coding for the same CDR3. The chain combines TRBV4-1 with TRBJ2-7, with 10 nucleotides matching TRBD2. The V gene's germline CDR1 is MGHRA and CDR2 YSYEKL. Trimming took 2 bases from V and 2 from J; bases not matched to a gene: 6. The CDR3 extends over 16 amino acids. The chain's CDR3 is CASSQPLLAGTYEQYF. CDR3 coding DNA: TGCGCCAGCAGCCAACCCCTACTAGCGGGGACCTACGAGCAGTACTTC.

The rearrangement uses TRBV18 and TRBJ1-4, with a weak D call TRBD1 (6 bases). The CDR3 is 16 residues long. Trimming took off 4 bases at V and 0 bases at J, with 12 bases between the two ends. CDR1 and CDR2 (germline): KGHSH, LQKENI. CDR3 residues: CASSRRTDATNEKLFF. The DNA of the CDR3 is TGTGCCAGCTCACGAAGGACAGATGCAACTAATGAAAAACTGTTTTTT.

The V and J genes are TRBV18 and TRBJ1-2; maybe TRBD1 (5 bases). The V end was cut by 3 bases, the J end by 4 bases, with 9 bases between. The CDR3 is made up of 13 amino acids. Germline lookup yields CDR1 KGHSH and CDR2 LQKENI. The CDR3 sequence is CASSPPDSYGYTF. DNA for the CDR3: TGTGCCAGCTCACCTCCCGACAGCTATGGCTACACCTTC.

V and J are TRBV25-1 and TRBJ2-2, with D unclear. The CDR3 length is 13 residues. Trimming took off 6 bases at V and 0 bases at J, with 5 bases between the two ends. The germline CDR1 and CDR2 sequences are MGHDK and SYGVNS. This CDR3 is CASSATNTGELFF. The CDR3 DNA is TGTGCCAGCAGCGCTACGAACACCGGGGAGCTGTTTTTT.

The DNA of the CDR3 is TGTGCCAGCAGTTATAACAGGGACGGGCAGTACTTC. Its protein is CASSYNRDGQYF. The chain uses TRBV6-6 and TRBJ2-7; possibly TRBD1 for D (6 bases). CDR3 length: 12 residues. Trimming shortened V by 3 bases and J by 9 bases, and 12 bases separated the two germline ends. CDR1 and CDR2 from the germline V gene are MNHNY and SVGAGI (reference sequence).

The chain is built from TRBV4-3 and TRBJ1-1, with TRBD1 identical over 8 bases. The CDR3 covers 14 residues. CDR1 and CDR2 (germline): LGHNA, YSLEER. Germline trimming cut 4 bases from V and 1 base from J; bases unmatched to any gene: 2. The CDR3 sequence is CASSLDRGNTEAFF. DNA for the CDR3: TGCGCCAGCAGCCTTGACAGGGGGAACACTGAAGCTTTCTTT.

This chain connects TRBV7-9 to TRBJ1-2; 9 bases agree with TRBD1. The junction had 15 bases not matched to a gene; V was cut back by 11 bases and J by 2 bases. Germline V gene sequence: CDR1 SEHNR, CDR2 FQNEAQ (reference sequence). The CDR3 has 16 residues. As DNA, the CDR3 is TGTGCCTCAGAGTTTGACAGGGGGAAGCTCAACTATGGCTACACCTTC. Translation gives CASEFDRGKLNYGYTF.

V and J are TRBV11-3 and TRBJ2-4; TRBD2 aligns across 12 bases. V shed 1 base and J 15 bases; nucleotides not matched to a gene: 4. CDR1 and CDR2 from the germline V gene are SGHNT and YENEEA. This CDR3 is built from 13 residues. In DNA, the CDR3 is TGTGCCAGCAGCTTAGGGACTAGCGGGGCCCTGTACTTC. Its protein product is CASSLGTSGALYF.

The chain carries TRBV9 and TRBJ2-7; possibly TRBD1 for D (7 bases). V was trimmed by 2 bases and J by 2 bases, leaving 14 bases between them. This CDR3 comprises 15 residues. The V gene's germline CDR1 is SGDLS and CDR2 YYNGEE. The CDR3 sequence is CASSVRGTETYEQYF. The CDR3 coding sequence is TGTGCCAGCAGCGTTCGGGGGACAGAAACCTACGAGCAGTACTTC.

As DNA, the CDR3 is TGCGCCAGCAGCTTGGGGGACAGGATTGATACCGGGGAGCTGTTTTTT. Translated: CASSLGDRIDTGELFF. The genes are TRBV5-1 and TRBJ2-2, with 8 bases that match TRBD1. CDR3 size: 16 residues. Per germline, CDR1 SGHRS and CDR2 YFSETQ. Unmatched junction bases numbered 6, after V lost 0 bases and J lost 5 bases.

The chain joins TRBV18 to TRBJ1-6, with D hard to call. The V end was cut by 3 bases, the J end by 8 bases, with 5 bases between. The CDR3 covers 12 residues. Germline CDR1 reads KGHSH; CDR2 reads LQKENI. CDR3 loop: CASSPQDSPLHF. The DNA for the CDR3 is TGTGCCAGCTCACCCCAGGATTCACCCCTCCACTTT. Full variable domain (outside the CDR3, taken from reference TRBV18 and TRBJ1-6): NAGVMQNPRHLVRRRGQEARLRCSPMKGHSHVYWYRQLPEEGLKFMVYLQKENIIDESGMPKERFSAEFPKEGPSILRIQQVVRGDSAAYFCASSPQDSPLHFGNGTRLTVT.

The chain joins TRBV7-3 to TRBJ1-2; D ambiguous. Germline CDR1 is SGHTA and CDR2 is FQGTGA. V was cut by 5 bases and J by 4 bases, with 14 bases left in between. The length of the CDR3 is 14 residues. CDR3 DNA: TGTGCCAGCAGCCCCCAAACGGGTTCCTATGGCTACACCTTC. Amino acid sequence: CASSPQTGSYGYTF.

The genes are TRBV9 and TRBJ2-6, with 7 nucleotides matching TRBD1. Germline assignment: CDR1 SGDLS and CDR2 YYNGEE. The CDR3 totals 15 residues. V gave up 3 bases and J gave up 2 bases; unmatched junction bases: 2. The CDR3 here is CASSATGTGANVLTF. CDR3 nucleotide sequence: TGTGCCAGCAGCGCGACAGGGACTGGGGCCAACGTCCTGACTTTC.